Detailed here is one TCR beta chain. Its antigen is currently unknown. Trimming removed 0 bases from V and 6 bases from J; junction bases left unmatched: 6. CDR3 size: 15 residues. The V gene's germline CDR1 is SGDLS and CDR2 YYNGEE. Some clones are missing from TCRdb's copy, which holds only in-frame ones; the method was immunoSEQ multiplex PCR. Among about 2,100,000 clones listed, around 93% were seen once. As defined, naive CD8 cells were CD45RO-negative and positively selected for CCR7, with terminally differentiated effector memory CD45RA+ cells excluded. The data were obtained in a study of shared clonotypes between healthy human individuals. Whole-study findings and limits: Deeper or shallower sequencing was expected to change how clonotypes are shared among donors.

The source is a young man in good health. Some clones in this sample may be carry-over from other donors' samples. The V and J genes are TRBV9 and TRBJ2-3, with 8 bases matching TRBD2. The sample was naive CD8+ T cells from PBMCs. CDR3 nucleotides: TGTGCCAGCAGCGTAGTCCCGGGGGGGTCGGATACGCAGTATTTT. It encodes CASSVVPGGSDTQYF.